This T cell receptor (beta chain) comes out of a study of blood T cell repertoires in COVID-19. TCRdb's copy holds only in-frame clones and misses some; the assay was immunoSEQ multiplex PCR. Of a few hundred thousand clones in the sample, roughly four fifths are singletons; the top ten hold roughly 3.6%. CDR3 length equals 15 residues. Between the trimmed V and J ends, which lost 4 bases and 4 bases, there was a span of 14 bases. Germline CDR1 is LGHDT and CDR2 is YNNKEL (reference sequence). The rearrangement uses TRBV3-1 (or the pseudogene TRBV3-2) and TRBJ2-1, with D possibly being TRBD1 (5 bases). Sequenced: PBMCs or T cells enriched from blood (not recorded which). This receptor was obtained from a man aged 50 or older who had recovered from COVID-19. The CDR3 here is CASSPGIEAYNEQFF. In nucleotides, the CDR3 is TGTGCCAGCAGCCCAGGGATCGAGGCTTACAATGAGCAGTTCTTC.